This TCR beta chain appears in the sequencing data of a study of low-dose radiotherapy and immunotherapy resistance in tumors. TRAV and TRBV primers primed cDNA for both TCRalpha and TCRbeta. The PCR that amplified TCRs ran for about 18 cycles, relying on a constant-region primer and a V-primer adapter. TCRdb ran MiXCR on the reads and lists one entry per CDR3 protein. The sample lists under 95,000 distinct CDR3 sequences, roughly 19% occurring once. Specified time point: before trial treatment. The length of the CDR3 is 16 residues. Between the trimmed V and J ends, which lost 0 bases and 0 bases, there was a span of 10 bases. The germline V gene has CDR1 LGHNA and CDR2 YNFKEQ. This clonotype was counted many times.

The chain joins TRBV4-2 to TRBJ2-3; D ambiguous. The sequences come from PBMCs, collected before treatment. The sequence was obtained from a male donor with prostate cancer. The CDR3 DNA sequence: TGTGCCAGCAGCCAAGATTCGTACGGGAGCACAGATACGCAGTATTTT. The encoded protein is CASSQDSYGSTDTQYF.